This T cell receptor (beta chain) was captured by sequencing in a study of blood T cells in healthy people across ages. The germline gives CDR1 SQVTM, CDR2 ANQGSEA. J lost 14 bases, V lost 6 bases, and 15 bases had no gene match. The CDR3 spans 13 residues. This clonotype was detected ten times or more. Its antigen is still unknown. The use of a sample-barcoded 5' primer and a J-beta primer mix characterized a second PCR of roughly 6 to 11 cycles. Every molecule of cDNA carried a tag from a template-switch adaptor with 12 random nucleotides. MiXCR, applied by TCRdb to the 5' RACE reads, yields one record per CDR3 protein. The sample carries some 930,000 distinct CDR3 sequences, under 35% recorded once. Study conclusions and caveats: Compared with aged donors, long-lived donors showed fewer expanded clones, suggesting selection. Unknown CMV status may confound age-related changes in expanded clones.

These sequences were also reported in another study, on T cells of mothers and their children.

The sample was blood. The TCR sequence derives from a woman aged 40 to 49 in good health. The J gene is TRBJ1-4, the V gene TRBV29-1, with TRBD1 matching over 7 bases. The CDR3: CSVSGTDKLGLFF. As DNA, the CDR3 is TGCAGCGTATCCGGGACAGATAAACTGGGCCTGTTTTTT.